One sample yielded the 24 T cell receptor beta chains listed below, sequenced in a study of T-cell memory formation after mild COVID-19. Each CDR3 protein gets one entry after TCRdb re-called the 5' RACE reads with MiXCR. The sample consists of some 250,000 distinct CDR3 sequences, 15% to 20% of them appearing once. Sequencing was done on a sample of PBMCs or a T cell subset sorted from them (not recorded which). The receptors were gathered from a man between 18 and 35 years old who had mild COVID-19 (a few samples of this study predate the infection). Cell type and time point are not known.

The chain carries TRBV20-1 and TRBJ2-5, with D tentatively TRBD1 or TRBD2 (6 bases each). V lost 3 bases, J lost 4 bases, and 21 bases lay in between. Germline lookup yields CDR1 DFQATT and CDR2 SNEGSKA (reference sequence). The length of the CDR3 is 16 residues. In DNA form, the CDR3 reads TGCAGTGCTAGTTCCGACACCGGGGGCCGGAGAGAGACCCAGTACTTC. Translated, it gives CSASSDTGGRRETQYF.

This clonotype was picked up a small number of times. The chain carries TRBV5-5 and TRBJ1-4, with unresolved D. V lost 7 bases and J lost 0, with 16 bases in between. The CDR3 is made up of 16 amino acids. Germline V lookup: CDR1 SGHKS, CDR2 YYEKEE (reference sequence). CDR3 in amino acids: CASRRRGGPTNEKLFF. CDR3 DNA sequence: TGTGCCAGCCGACGTCGAGGAGGGCCAACTAATGAAAAACTGTTTTTT.

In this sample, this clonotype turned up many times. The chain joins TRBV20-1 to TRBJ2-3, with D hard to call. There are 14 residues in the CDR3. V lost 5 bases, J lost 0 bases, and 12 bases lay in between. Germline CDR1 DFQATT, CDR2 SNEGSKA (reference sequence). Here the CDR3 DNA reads TGCAGTGCTCCCGTCTTCTCTAGCACAGATACGCAGTATTTT. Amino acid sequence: CSAPVFSSTDTQYF.

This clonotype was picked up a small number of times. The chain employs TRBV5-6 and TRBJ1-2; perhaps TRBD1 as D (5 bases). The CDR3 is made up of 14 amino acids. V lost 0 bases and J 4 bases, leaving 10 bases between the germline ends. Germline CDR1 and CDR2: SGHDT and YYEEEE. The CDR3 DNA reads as TGTGCCAGCAGCTTGGCCCTTCAGGGCTATGGCTACACCTTC. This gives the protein CASSLALQGYGYTF.

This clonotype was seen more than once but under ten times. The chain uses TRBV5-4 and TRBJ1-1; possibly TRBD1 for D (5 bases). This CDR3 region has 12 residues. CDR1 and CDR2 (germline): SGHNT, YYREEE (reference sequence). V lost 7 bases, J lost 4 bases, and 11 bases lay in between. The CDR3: CASQTDGTEAFF. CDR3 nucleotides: TGTGCCAGCCAGACAGACGGCACTGAAGCTTTCTTT.

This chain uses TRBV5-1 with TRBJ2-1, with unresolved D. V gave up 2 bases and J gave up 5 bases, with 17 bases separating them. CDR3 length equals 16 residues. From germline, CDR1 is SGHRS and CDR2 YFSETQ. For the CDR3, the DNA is TGCGCCAGCAGCTTCAACCGTGGTGGGTTGGACAATGAGCAGTTCTTC. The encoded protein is CASSFNRGGLDNEQFF.

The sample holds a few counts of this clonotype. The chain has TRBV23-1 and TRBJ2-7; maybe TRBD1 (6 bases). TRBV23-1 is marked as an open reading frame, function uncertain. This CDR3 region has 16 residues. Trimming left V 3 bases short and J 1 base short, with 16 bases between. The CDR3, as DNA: TGCGCCAGCAGTCACCCAGCACAGGGTCCTTCCTACGAGCAGTACTTC. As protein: CASSHPAQGPSYEQYF.

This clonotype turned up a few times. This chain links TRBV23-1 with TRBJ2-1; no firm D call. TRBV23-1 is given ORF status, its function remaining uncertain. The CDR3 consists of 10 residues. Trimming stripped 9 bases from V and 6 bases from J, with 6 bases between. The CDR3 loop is CARLTNEQFF. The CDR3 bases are TGCGCCAGGTTGACCAATGAGCAGTTCTTC.

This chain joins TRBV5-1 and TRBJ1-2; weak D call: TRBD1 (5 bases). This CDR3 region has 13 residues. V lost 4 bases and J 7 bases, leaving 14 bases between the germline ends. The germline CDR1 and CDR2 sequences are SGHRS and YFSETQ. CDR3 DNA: TGCGCCAGCAGCGATCAGGGAGGGGTTGGCTACACCTTC. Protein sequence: CASSDQGGVGYTF.

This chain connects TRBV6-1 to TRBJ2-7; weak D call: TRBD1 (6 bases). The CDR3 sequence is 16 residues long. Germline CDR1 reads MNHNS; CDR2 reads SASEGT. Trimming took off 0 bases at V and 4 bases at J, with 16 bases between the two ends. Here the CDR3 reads CASSEAVQGTGYEQYV. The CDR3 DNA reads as TGTGCCAGCAGTGAAGCGGTACAGGGTACGGGTTACGAGCAGTACGTC.

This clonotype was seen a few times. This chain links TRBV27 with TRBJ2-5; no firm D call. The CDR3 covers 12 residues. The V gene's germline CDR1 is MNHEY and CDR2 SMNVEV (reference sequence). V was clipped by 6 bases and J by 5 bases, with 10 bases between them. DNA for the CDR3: TGTGCCAGCAGAGGTACCGGGGAGACCCAGTACTTC. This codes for CASRGTGETQYF.

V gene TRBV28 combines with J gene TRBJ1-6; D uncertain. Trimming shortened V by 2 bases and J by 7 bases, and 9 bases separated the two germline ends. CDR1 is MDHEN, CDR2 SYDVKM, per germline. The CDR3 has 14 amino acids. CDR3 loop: CASSLNWENSPLHF. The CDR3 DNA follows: TGTGCCAGCAGTTTAAACTGGGAGAATTCACCCCTCCACTTT.

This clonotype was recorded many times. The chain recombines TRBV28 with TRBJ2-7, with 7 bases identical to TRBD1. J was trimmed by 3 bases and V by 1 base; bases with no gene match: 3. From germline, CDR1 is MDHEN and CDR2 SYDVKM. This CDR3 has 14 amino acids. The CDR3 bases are TGTGCCAGCAGTTTATTCGGGACAGACTACGAGCAGTACGTC. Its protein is CASSLFGTDYEQYV.

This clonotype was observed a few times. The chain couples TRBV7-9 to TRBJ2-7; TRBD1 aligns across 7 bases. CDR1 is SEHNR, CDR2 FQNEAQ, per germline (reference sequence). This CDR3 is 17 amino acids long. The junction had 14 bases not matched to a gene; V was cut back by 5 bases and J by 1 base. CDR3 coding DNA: TGTGCCAGCAGCAATTATCGACCCCGGGACAGTTCCTACGAGCAGTACTTC. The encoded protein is CASSNYRPRDSSYEQYF. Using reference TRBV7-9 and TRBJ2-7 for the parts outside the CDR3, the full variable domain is DTGVSQNPRHKITKRGQNVTFRCDPISEHNRLYWYRQTLGQGPEFLTYFQNEAQLEKSRLLSDRFSAERPKGSFSTLEIQRTEQGDSAMYLCASSNYRPRDSSYEQYFGPGTRLTVT.

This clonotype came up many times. CDR3 DNA sequence: TGTGCCAGCAGTCGAACTTTCCGGGGAGAACAAAATCAGCCCCAGCATTTT. This translates into CASSRTFRGEQNQPQHF. The chain has TRBV6-5 and TRBJ1-5; D not resolved. Germline V CDR1 and CDR2: MNHEY, SVGAGI. Deletions cut 5 bases from V and 4 bases from J, with 21 bases between. The CDR3 spans 17 residues.

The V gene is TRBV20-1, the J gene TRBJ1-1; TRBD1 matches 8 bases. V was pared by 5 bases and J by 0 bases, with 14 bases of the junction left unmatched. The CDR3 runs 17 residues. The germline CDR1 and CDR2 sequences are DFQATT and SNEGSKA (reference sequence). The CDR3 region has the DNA TGCAGTGCTTTTAACGGCCGGACAGGGAACATGAACACTGAAGCTTTCTTT. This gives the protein CSAFNGRTGNMNTEAFF.

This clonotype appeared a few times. CDR3 nucleotides: TGCAGTGCTAGAGACGGGGTCTCCTACGAGCAGTACGTC. Protein sequence: CSARDGVSYEQYV. The J gene is TRBJ2-7, the V gene TRBV20-1; possible D gene TRBD2, 5 bases. The CDR3 spans 13 residues. V shed 0 bases and J shed 0 bases, with 6 bases lying between them. Germline lookup yields CDR1 DFQATT and CDR2 SNEGSKA (reference sequence).

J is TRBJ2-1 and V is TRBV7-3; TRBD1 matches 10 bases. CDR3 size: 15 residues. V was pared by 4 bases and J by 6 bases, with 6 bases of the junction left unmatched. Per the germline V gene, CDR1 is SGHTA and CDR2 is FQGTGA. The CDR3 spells CASSSPGQGRNEQFF. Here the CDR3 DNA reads TGTGCCAGCAGCTCACCGGGACAGGGGCGCAATGAGCAGTTCTTC.

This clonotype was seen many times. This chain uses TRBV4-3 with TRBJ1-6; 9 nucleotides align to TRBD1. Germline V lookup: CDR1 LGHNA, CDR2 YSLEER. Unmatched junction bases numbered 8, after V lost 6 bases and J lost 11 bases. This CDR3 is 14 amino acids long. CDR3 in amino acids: CASSSGTGYPPLHF. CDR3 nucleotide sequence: TGCGCCAGCAGTTCCGGGACAGGGTATCCACCCCTCCACTTT.

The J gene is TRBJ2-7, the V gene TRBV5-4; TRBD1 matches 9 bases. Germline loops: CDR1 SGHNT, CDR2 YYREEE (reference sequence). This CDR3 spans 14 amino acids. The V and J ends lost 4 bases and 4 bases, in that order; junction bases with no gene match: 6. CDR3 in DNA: TGTGCCAGCAGCAAAACAGGGGGCGGTTACGAGCAGTACTTC. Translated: CASSKTGGGYEQYF.

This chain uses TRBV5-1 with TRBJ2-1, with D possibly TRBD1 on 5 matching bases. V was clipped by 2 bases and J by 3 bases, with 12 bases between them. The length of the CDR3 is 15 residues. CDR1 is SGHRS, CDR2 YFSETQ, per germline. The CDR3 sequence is CASSFGADFYNEQFF. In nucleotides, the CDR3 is TGCGCCAGCAGCTTTGGGGCAGACTTCTACAATGAGCAGTTCTTC.

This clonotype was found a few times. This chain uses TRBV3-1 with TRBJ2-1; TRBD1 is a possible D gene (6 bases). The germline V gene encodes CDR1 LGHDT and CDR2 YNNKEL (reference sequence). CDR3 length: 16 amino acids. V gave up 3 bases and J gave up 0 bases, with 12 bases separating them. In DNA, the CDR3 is TGTGCCAGCAGCCAGACCGACAGGAGCTCCTACAATGAGCAGTTCTTC. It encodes CASSQTDRSSYNEQFF.

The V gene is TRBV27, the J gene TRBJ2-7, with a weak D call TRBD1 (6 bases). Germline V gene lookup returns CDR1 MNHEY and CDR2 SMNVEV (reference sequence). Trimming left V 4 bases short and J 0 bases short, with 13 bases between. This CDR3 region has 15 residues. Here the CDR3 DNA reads TGTGCCAGCAGTTCGCGGACAGAACTCTCCTACGAGCAGTACTTC. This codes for CASSSRTELSYEQYF.

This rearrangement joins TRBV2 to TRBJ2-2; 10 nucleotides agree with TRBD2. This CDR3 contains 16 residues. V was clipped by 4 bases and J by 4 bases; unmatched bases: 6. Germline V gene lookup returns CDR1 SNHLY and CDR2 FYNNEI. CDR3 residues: CASSASGGWSTGELFF. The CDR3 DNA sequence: TGTGCCAGCAGTGCTAGCGGGGGATGGAGCACCGGGGAGCTGTTTTTT.